This T cell receptor beta chain was recovered during a study of regulatory T cells in long-lasting Graves disease. This clonotype was picked up many times. Combining iRepertoire HTBI primers with Arm-PCR of CDR3 regions, the authors built TCR beta libraries. TCRdb fed the multiplex PCR reads into MiXCR, producing one record per CDR3 protein. The sample has about 540,000 distinct CDR3 sequences; approximately 13% are singletons. V lost 0 bases and J 8 bases, leaving 20 bases between the germline ends. Germline CDR1 reads LNHNV; CDR2 reads YYDKDF (reference sequence). The CDR3 is made up of 17 amino acids. As for time point: newly diagnosed GD, antithyroid drugs for less than 3 months. PBMC-extracted RNA yielded the TCR library. Criteria from the American Thyroid Association guidelines were applied to diagnose Graves' disease. Another study also made use of these data, one on T cells in Graves' hyperthyroidism and ophthalmopathy. As that report states: The TCR CDR3 first-round RT-PCR relied on the HTBI primer set.

The sequences come from peripheral blood mononuclear cells (PBMCs), collected at new diagnosis, from a patient treated with antithyroid drugs. The origin of this receptor is a man aged 25 to 45 with Graves disease. The chain joins TRBV15 to TRBJ2-1; a weak D match, TRBD1 (5 bases). This CDR3 is CATSRDRGSSTFYEQFF. CDR3 sequence (DNA): TGTGCCACCAGCAGAGATAGGGGCAGCAGTACCTTCTATGAGCAGTTCTTC.